This T cell receptor (beta chain) was observed in a study of T-cell memory formation after mild COVID-19. For the study at large: Clusters were largely donor specific. Regarding the study as a whole: Clones contracting across day 15 to 85 had a balanced CD4/CD8 profile; later expanding clones leaned CD4+. A subset of responding clones appeared in pre-infection memory, suggesting cross-reactive memory joined. CD4+ contracting clones were mainly CM and EM; CD8+ ones, EMRA.

Each CDR3 protein gets one entry after TCRdb re-called the 5' RACE reads with MiXCR. The sample carries hundreds of thousands of distinct CDR3 sequences, roughly 17% recorded once. As regards this clonotype: Its antigen is currently unknown.

Deletions cut 2 bases from V and 6 bases from J, with 17 bases between. The germline gives CDR1 SGDLS, CDR2 YYNGEE. This CDR3 is built from 16 residues. The chain recombines TRBV9 with TRBJ2-2; maybe TRBD2 (6 bases). Sequenced sample: PBMCs or a T cell subset sorted from them (not recorded which). The TCR comes from an adult woman who had mild COVID-19 (a few samples of this study predate the infection). Cell type and time point are not known. CDR3 sequence: CASSVQLGGVAGELFF. As DNA, the CDR3 is TGTGCCAGCAGCGTCCAGTTGGGCGGGGTGGCCGGGGAGCTGTTTTTT.